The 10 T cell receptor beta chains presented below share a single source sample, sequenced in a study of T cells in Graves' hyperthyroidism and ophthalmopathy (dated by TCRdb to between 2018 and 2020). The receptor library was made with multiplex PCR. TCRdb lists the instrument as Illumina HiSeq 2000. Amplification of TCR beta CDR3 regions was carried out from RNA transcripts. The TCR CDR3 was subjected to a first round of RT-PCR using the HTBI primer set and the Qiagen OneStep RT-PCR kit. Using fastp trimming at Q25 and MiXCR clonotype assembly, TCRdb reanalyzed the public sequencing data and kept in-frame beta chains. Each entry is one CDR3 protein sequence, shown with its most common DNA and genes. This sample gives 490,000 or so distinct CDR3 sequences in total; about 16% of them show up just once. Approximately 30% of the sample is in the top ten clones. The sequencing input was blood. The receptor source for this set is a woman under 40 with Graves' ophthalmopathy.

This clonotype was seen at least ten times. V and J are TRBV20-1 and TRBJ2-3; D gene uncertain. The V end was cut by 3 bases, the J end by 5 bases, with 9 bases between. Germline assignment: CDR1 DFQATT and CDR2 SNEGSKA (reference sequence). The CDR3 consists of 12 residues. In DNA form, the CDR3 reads TGCAGTGCTAGTGAACGAGTAGATACGCAGTATTTT. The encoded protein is CSASERVDTQYF.

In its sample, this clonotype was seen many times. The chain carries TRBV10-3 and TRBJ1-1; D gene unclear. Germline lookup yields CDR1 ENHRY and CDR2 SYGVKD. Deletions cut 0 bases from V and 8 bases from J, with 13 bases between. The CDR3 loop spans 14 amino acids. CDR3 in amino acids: CAISESLTDPEAFF. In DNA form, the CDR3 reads TGTGCCATCAGTGAGTCGTTAACAGACCCCGAAGCTTTCTTT.

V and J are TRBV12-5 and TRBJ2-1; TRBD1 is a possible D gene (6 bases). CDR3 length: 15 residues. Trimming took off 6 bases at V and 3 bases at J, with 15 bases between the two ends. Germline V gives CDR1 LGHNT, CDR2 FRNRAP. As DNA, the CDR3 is TGTGCTAGTGGAGTTACAGGGCTGAGCTACAATGAGCAGTTCTTC. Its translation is CASGVTGLSYNEQFF.

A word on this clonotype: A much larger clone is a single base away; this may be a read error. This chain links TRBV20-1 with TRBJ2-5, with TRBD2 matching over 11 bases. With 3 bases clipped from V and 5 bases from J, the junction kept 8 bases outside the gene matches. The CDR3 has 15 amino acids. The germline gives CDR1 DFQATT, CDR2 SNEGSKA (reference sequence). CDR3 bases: TGCAGTGCTAGTTTCTCTAGCGGGGGGCATGAGACCCAGTACTTC. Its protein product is CSASFSSGGHETQYF.

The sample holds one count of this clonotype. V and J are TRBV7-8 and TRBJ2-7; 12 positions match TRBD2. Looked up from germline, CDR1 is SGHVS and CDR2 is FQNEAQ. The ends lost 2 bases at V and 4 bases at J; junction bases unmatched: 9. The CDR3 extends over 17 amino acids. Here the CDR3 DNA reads TGTGCCAGCAGCTTAACCGTGACTAGCGGGAGAGGTTACGAGCAGTACTTC. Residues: CASSLTVTSGRGYEQYF.

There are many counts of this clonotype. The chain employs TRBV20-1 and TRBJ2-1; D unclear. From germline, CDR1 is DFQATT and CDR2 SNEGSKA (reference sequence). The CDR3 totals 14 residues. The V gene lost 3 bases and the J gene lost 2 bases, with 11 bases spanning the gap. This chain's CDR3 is CSARRTFPYNEQFF. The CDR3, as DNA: TGCAGTGCTAGGAGGACCTTCCCCTACAATGAGCAGTTCTTC.

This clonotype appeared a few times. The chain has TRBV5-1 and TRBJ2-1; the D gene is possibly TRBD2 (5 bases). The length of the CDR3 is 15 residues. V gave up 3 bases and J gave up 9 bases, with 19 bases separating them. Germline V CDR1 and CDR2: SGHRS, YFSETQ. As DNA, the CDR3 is TGCGCCAGCAGCTACCGGGCCCCAAGGGCGGGTGAGCAGTTCTTC. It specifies CASSYRAPRAGEQFF.

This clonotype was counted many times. For the CDR3, the DNA is TGTGCCAGCAGCCAAGAAACAGGGGTGGAGACCCAGTACTTC. Translated, it gives CASSQETGVETQYF. This chain uses TRBV3-1 with TRBJ2-5, with 7 bases that match TRBD1. Germline trimming cut 0 bases from V and 5 bases from J; bases unmatched to any gene: 3. Germline V lookup: CDR1 LGHDT, CDR2 YNNKEL (reference sequence). There are 14 residues in the CDR3.

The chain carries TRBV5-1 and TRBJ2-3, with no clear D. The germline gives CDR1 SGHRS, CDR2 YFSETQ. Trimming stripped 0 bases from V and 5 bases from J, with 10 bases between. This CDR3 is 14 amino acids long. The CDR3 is CASSLASDLDTQYF. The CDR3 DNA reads TGCGCCAGCAGCTTGGCTAGTGATCTAGATACGCAGTATTTT.

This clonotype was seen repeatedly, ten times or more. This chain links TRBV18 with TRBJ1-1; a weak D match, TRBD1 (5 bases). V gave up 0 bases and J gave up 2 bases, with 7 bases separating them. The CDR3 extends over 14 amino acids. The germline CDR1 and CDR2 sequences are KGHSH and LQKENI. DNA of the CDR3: TGTGCCAGCTCACCACCATGGGGCAACACTGAAGCTTTCTTT. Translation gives CASSPPWGNTEAFF.